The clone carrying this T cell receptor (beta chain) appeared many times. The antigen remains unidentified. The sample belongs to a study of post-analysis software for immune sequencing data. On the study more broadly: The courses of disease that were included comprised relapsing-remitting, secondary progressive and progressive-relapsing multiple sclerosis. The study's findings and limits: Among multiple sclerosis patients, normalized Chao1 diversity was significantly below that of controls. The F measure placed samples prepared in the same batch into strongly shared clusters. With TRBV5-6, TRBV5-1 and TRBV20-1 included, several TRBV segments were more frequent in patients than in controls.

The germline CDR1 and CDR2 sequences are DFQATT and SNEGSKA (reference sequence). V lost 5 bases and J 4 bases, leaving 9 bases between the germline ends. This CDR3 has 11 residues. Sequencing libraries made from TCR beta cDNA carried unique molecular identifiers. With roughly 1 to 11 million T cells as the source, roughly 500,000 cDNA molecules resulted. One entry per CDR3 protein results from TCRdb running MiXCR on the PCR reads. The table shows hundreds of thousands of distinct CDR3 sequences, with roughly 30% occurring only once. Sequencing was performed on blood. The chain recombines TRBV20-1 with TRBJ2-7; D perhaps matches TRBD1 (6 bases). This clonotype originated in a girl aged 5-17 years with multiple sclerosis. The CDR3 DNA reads TGCAGTGCTCCTCAGGGGTACGAGCAGTACTTC. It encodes CSAPQGYEQYF.